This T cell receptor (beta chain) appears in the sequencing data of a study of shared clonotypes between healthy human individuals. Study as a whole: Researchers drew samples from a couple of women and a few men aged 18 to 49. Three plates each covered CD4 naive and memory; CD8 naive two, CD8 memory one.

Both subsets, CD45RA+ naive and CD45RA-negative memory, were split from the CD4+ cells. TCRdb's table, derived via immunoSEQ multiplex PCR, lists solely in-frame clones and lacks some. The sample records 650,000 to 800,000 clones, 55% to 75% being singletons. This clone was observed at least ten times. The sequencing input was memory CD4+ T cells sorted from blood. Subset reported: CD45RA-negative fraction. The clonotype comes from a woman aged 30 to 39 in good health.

The CDR3 DNA follows: TGTGCCAGCAGGCCACAGAATCCAAGTCAGCCCCAGCATTTT. Amino acids: CASRPQNPSQPQHF. The genes are TRBV7-3 and TRBJ1-5, with D hard to call. Germline CDR1 is SGHTA and CDR2 is FQGTGA. Trimming took 6 bases from V and 6 from J, leaving 15 bases between them. The CDR3 runs to 14 residues.